This TCR beta chain was identified in a study of CD8 T cells in ankylosing spondylitis. Of note for this clonotype: Its antigen is unidentified.

The CDR3 sequence is 13 residues long. Between the trimmed V and J ends, which lost 5 bases and 4 bases, there was a span of 8 bases. Germline CDR1 is SEHNR and CDR2 is FQNEAQ (reference sequence). Study-wide findings and caveats: Ankylosing spondylitis blood appeared to be characterized by a TCR beta motif of several highly homologous variants.

TCRdb reprocessed the 5' RACE reads with MiXCR, giving one entry per CDR3 protein. This table holds 250,000 to 300,000 distinct CDR3 sequences, 15% to 25% found once. The sequence came from a male donor with ankylosing spondylitis or in good health (not recorded which). The genes are TRBV7-9 and TRBJ2-2; no reliable D call. The sequencing sample was made of blood, either unsorted or a sorted T cell fraction (not recorded which). The CDR3 nucleotides are TGTGCCAGCAGCCCACGGGTCACCGGGGAGCTGTTTTTT. Translating it yields CASSPRVTGELFF.